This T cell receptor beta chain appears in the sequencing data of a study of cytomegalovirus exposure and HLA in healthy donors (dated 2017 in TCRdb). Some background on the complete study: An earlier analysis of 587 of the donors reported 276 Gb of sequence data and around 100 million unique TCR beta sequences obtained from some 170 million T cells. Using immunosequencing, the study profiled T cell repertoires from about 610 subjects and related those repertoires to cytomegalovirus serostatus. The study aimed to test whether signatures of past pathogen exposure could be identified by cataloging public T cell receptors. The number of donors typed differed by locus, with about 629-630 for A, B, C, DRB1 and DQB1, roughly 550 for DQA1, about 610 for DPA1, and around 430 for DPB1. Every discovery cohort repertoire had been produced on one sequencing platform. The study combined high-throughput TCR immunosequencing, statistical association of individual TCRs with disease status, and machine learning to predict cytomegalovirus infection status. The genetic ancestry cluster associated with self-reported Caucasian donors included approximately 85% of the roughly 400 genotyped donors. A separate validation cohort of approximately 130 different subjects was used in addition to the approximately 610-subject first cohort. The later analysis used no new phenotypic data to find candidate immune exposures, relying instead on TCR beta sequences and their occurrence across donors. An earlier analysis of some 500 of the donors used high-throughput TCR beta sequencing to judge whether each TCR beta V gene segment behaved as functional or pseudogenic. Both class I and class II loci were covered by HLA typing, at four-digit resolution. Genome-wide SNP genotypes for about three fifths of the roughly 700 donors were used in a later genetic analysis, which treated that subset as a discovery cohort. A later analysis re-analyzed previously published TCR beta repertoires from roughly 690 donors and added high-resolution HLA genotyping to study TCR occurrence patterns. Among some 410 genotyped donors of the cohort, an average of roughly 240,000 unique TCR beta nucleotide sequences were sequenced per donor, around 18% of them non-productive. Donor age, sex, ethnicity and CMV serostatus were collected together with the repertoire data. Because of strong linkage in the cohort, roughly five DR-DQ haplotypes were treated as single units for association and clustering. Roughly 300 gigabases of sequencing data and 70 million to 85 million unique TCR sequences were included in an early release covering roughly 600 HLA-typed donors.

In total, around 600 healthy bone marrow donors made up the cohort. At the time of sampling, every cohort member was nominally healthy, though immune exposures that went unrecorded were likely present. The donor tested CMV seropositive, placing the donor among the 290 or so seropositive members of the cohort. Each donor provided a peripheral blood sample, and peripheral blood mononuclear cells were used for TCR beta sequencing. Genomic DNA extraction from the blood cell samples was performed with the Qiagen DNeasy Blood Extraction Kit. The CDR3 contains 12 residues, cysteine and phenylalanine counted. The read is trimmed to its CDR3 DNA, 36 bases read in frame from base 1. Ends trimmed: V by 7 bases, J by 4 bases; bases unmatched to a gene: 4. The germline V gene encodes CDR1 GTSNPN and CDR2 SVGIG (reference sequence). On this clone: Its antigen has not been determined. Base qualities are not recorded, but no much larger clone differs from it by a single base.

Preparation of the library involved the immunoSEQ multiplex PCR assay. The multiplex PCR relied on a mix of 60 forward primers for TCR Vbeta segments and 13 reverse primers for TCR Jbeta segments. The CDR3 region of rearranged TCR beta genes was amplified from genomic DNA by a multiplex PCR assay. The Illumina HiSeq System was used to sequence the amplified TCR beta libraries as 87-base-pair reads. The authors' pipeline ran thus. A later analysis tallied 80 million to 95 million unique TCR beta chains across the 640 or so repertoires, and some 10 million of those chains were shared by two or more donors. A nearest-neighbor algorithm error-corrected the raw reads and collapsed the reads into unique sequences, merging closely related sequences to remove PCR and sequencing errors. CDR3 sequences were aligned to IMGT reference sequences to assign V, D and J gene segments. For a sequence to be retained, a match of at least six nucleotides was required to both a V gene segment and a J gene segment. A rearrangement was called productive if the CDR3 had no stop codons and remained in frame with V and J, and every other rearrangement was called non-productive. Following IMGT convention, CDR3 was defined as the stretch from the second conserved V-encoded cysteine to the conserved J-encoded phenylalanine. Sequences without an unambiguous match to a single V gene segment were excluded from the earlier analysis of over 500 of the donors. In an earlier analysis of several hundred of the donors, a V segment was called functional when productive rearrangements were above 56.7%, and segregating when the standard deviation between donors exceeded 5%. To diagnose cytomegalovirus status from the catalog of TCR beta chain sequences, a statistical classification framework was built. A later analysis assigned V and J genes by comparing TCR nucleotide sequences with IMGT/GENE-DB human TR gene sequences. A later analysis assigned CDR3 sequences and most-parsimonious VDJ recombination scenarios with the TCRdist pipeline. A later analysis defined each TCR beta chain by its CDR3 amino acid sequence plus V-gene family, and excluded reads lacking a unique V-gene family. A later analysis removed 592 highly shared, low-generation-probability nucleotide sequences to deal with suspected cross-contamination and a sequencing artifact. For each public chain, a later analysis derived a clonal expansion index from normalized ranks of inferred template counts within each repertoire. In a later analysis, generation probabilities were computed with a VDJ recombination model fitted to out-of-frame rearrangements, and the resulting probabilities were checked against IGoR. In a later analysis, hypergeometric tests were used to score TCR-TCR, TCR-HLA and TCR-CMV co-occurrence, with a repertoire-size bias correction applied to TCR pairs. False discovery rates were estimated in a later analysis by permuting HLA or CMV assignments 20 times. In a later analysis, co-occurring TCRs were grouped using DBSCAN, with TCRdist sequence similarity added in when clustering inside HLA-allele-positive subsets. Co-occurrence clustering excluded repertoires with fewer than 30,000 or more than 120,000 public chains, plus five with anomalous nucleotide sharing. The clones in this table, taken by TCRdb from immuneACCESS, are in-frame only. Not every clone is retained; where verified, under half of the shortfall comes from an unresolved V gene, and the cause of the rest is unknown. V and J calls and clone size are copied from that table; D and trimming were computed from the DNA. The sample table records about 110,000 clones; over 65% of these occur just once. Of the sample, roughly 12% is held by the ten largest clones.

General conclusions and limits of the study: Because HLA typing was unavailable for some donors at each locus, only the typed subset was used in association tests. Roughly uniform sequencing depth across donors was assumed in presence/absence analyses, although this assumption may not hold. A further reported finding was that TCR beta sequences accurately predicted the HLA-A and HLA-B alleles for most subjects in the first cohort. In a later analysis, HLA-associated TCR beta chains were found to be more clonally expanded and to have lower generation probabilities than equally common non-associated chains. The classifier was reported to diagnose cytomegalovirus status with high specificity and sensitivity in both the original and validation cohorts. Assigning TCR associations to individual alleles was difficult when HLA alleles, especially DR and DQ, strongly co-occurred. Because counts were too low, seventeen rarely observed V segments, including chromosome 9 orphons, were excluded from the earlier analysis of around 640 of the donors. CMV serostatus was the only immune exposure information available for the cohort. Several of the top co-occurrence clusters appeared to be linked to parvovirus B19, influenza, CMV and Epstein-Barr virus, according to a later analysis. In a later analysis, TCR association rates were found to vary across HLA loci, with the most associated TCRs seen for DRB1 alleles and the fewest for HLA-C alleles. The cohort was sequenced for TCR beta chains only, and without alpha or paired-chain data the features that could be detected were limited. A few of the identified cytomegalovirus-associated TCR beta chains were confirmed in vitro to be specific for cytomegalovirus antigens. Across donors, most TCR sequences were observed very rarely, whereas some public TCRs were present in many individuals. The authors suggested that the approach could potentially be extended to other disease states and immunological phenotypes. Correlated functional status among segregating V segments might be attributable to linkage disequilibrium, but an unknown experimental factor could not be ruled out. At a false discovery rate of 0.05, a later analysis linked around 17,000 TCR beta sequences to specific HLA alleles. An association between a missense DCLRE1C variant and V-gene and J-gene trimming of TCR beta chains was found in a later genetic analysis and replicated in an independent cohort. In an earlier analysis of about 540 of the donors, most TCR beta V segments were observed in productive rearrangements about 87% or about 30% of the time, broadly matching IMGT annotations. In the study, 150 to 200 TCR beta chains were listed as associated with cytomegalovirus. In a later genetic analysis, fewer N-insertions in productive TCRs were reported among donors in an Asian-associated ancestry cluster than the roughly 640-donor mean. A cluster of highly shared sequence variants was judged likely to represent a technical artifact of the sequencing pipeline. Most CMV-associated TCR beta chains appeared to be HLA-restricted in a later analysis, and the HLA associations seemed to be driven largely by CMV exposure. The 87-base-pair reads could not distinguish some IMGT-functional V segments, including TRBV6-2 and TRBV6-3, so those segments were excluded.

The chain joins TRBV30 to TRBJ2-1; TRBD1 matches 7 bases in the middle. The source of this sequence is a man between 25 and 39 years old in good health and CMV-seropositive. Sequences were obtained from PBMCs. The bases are TGTGCCTCCACAGGGGTATACAATGAGCAGTTCTTC. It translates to CASTGVYNEQFF.